This T cell receptor (beta chain) is from a study of regulatory T cells in long-lasting Graves disease. Study results and caveats: TCR diversity in persistent Graves' patients was below that of newly diagnosed ones. Comparison showed that persistent patients shared more public clonotypes (2,741) than new patients (around 1,000).

This clonotype was found many times. Its antigen is still unknown. Time point meaning: newly diagnosed GD, antithyroid drugs for less than 3 months. RNA from PBMCs was the source of the TCR library. V was trimmed by 3 bases and J by 4 bases, leaving 22 bases between them. The germline V gene has CDR1 SGDLS and CDR2 YYNGEE. CDR3 length equals 17 residues. Library construction for TCR beta used iRepertoire HTBI primers and Arm-PCR of CDR3 regions. In the original workflow: Taken together, the samples had 60 or so TRBV and 14 TRBJ segments identified. In TCRdb, the multiplex PCR reads were re-called with MiXCR into one record per CDR3 protein. The V and J calls follow TCRdb's processing rather than the paper's. The sample holds approximately 210,000 distinct CDR3 sequences; around 20% are singletons and the top ten take about 20%.

This specimen was peripheral blood mononuclear cells (PBMCs), taken at new diagnosis, from a patient treated with antithyroid drugs. The receptor was derived from a female donor with Graves disease. The V gene is TRBV9, the J gene TRBJ2-5, with a weak D call TRBD2 (6 bases). CDR3 nucleotide sequence: TGTGCCAGCAGCGACCCTCTAGGTAGGCGGAGGGGAGAGACCCAGTACTTC. Protein: CASSDPLGRRRGETQYF.